Each of the 30 T cell receptor beta chains below was sequenced from the same sample in a study of blood T cell repertoires in COVID-19. Data came from immunoSEQ multiplex PCR; TCRdb stores just in-frame clones and leaves some out. The sample has 250,000 or so clones, around 83% seen once; the top ten hold less than 2%. The sequenced material came from peripheral blood. The receptors derive from a woman in her thirties or forties who had recovered from COVID-19.

V is TRBV30 and J is TRBJ1-6; 7 positions agree with TRBD1. This CDR3 contains 14 residues. V trimming: 5 bases; J trimming: 1 base; junction bases outside the gene matches: 2. The V gene's germline CDR1 is GTSNPN and CDR2 SVGIG (reference sequence). CDR3 nucleotide sequence: TGTGCCTGGGAACAGGGGTCCTATAATTCACCCCTCCACTTT. It codes for CAWEQGSYNSPLHF.

A remark on this clone: The same CDR3 arises from other DNA sequences in this sample as well. The chain links TRBV11-2 to TRBJ2-1; D uncertain. The CDR3 length is 13 residues. The germline CDR1 and CDR2 sequences are SGHAT and FQNNGV. V lost 1 base and J lost 4, with 5 bases in between. The CDR3 spells CASSLGRYNEQFF. The CDR3 DNA sequence: TGTGCCAGCAGCTTAGGTCGGTACAATGAGCAGTTCTTC.

The CDR3 bases are TGTGCCAGCAGCCAAGATCTTCGAGGAGCCTACGAGCAGTACTTC. This translates into CASSQDLRGAYEQYF. This chain joins TRBV3-1 (or the pseudogene TRBV3-2) and TRBJ2-7; D remains ambiguous. Trimming took 0 bases from V and 2 from J, leaving 11 bases between them. Germline V gene sequence: CDR1 LGHDT, CDR2 YNNKEL (reference sequence). This CDR3 region has 15 residues.

This rearrangement joins TRBV14 to TRBJ2-3; D might be TRBD2 (5 bases). The V end was cut by 0 bases, the J end by 4 bases, with 11 bases between. The germline V gene has CDR1 SGHDN and CDR2 FVKESK. The CDR3 has 15 amino acids. Here the CDR3 DNA reads TGTGCCAGCAGCCAAGAGGCGGTGAGGGCAGATACGCAGTATTTT. Its protein is CASSQEAVRADTQYF.

The gene calls are TRBV29-1 and TRBJ2-5; 8 bases are a match to TRBD2. This CDR3 is built from 14 residues. The ends lost 6 bases at V and 5 bases at J; junction bases unmatched: 11. CDR1 and CDR2 (germline): SQVTM, ANQGSEA. Here the CDR3 reads CSVAPTSDLETQYF. In nucleotides, the CDR3 is TGCAGCGTCGCCCCGACTAGCGATCTGGAGACCCAGTACTTC.

J is TRBJ1-5 and V is TRBV25-1; TRBD1 agrees at 10 bases. Germline V gives CDR1 MGHDK, CDR2 SYGVNS. This CDR3 has 15 residues. V trimming: 0 bases; J trimming: 8 bases; junction bases outside the gene matches: 4. Here the CDR3 reads CASSEYGTGDEPQHF. CDR3 in DNA: TGTGCCAGCAGTGAATACGGGACAGGGGATGAGCCCCAGCATTTT.

The chain employs TRBV2 and TRBJ1-2; D is undetermined. The CDR3 consists of 12 residues. V was cut by 6 bases and J by 6 bases, with 11 bases left in between. Germline V gene sequence: CDR1 SNHLY, CDR2 FYNNEI. Written as DNA, the CDR3 is TGTGCCAGCAGCGCCCAACGGGATGGCTACACCTTC. This encodes CASSAQRDGYTF.

This chain joins TRBV4-1 and TRBJ2-7, with 11 bases matching TRBD2. Germline lookup yields CDR1 MGHRA and CDR2 YSYEKL. Losses at the gene ends were 4 bases for V and 7 bases for J; bases not matched to a gene: 9. This CDR3 is 15 amino acids long. This chain's CDR3 is CASSPWTSGLGEQYF. DNA for the CDR3: TGCGCCAGCAGCCCCTGGACTAGCGGGCTTGGAGAGCAGTACTTC.

V and J are TRBV13 and TRBJ2-3; 7 nucleotides match TRBD1. Germline-derived CDR1 and CDR2 are PRHDT and FYEKMQ (reference sequence). V dropped 5 bases and J dropped 4; count of bases not matched to a gene: 6. The CDR3 sequence is 14 residues long. CDR3 nucleotides: TGTGCCAGCAGCCTTGGACAGGACCCAGATACGCAGTATTTT. As protein: CASSLGQDPDTQYF. Combining the CDR3 with reference TRBV13 and TRBJ2-3 gives the whole variable domain AAGVIQSPRHLIKEKRETATLKCYPIPRHDTVYWYQQGPGQDPQFLISFYEKMQSDKGSIPDRFSAQQFSDYHSELNMSSLELGDSALYFCASSLGQDPDTQYFGPGTRLTVL.

The J gene is TRBJ1-2, the V gene TRBV28, with no clear D. There are 15 residues in the CDR3. V gave up 6 bases and J gave up 4 bases, with 18 bases separating them. The germline V gene has CDR1 MDHEN and CDR2 SYDVKM. CDR3 in amino acids: CASSWLGTGSYGYTF. The CDR3, as DNA: TGTGCCAGCAGCTGGCTCGGTACGGGTAGCTATGGCTACACCTTC.

V gene TRBV11-1 combines with J gene TRBJ2-7; 12 positions agree with TRBD1. Germline lookup yields CDR1 SGHAT and CDR2 FQDESV (reference sequence). J was trimmed by 5 bases and V by 5 bases; bases with no gene match: 10. This CDR3 spans 16 amino acids. This chain's CDR3 is CASSPGQGAHVDEQYF. DNA for the CDR3: TGTGCCAGCAGCCCGGGACAGGGGGCACATGTTGACGAGCAGTACTTC.

The chain carries TRBV3-1 (or the pseudogene TRBV3-2) and TRBJ2-7; TRBD1 aligns across 7 bases. V lost 0 bases, J lost 3 bases, and 8 bases stayed unmatched. This CDR3 is 16 amino acids long. The germline V gene encodes CDR1 LGHDT and CDR2 YNNKEL (reference sequence). The CDR3 reads CASSQDMGTDYYEQYF. In DNA, the CDR3 is TGTGCCAGCAGCCAAGATATGGGGACAGATTACTACGAGCAGTACTTC.

On this clone: The same CDR3 can be traced to other DNA sequences in this sample. The CDR3 loop reads CASSLGQGNYGYTF. CDR3 nucleotide sequence: TGTGCCAGCAGCTTAGGACAGGGGAACTATGGCTACACCTTC. The chain has TRBV7-9 and TRBJ1-2; 8 bases match TRBD1. The germline V gene has CDR1 SEHNR and CDR2 FQNEAQ (reference sequence). V trimming: 1 base; J trimming: 2 bases; junction bases outside the gene matches: 0. The CDR3 is 14 amino acids.

This clone qualifies as medium-sized. The rearrangement joins TRBV4-1 to TRBJ1-6, with D possibly TRBD1 on 6 matching bases. V was trimmed by 8 bases and J by 10 bases, leaving 18 bases between them. Per germline, CDR1 MGHRA and CDR2 YSYEKL. This CDR3 is 14 amino acids long. The CDR3 protein is CASDRPDRNSPLHF. CDR3 sequence (DNA): TGCGCCAGCGACAGGCCAGATCGGAACTCACCCCTCCACTTT.

The chain recombines TRBV7-2 with TRBJ1-3; 8 nucleotides match TRBD1. Germline V lookup: CDR1 SGHTA, CDR2 FQGNSA. The V and J ends lost 0 bases and 5 bases, in that order; junction bases with no gene match: 6. The length of the CDR3 is 16 residues. The CDR3 nucleotides are TGTGCCAGCAGCTTAGCGAGCTCAGGGGGCAGAAACACCATATATTTT. Its protein product is CASSLASSGGRNTIYF.

Many counts were recorded for this clone. V gene TRBV28 combines with J gene TRBJ2-1; 9 bases are shared with TRBD1. The junction had 6 bases not matched to a gene; V was cut back by 5 bases and J by 7 bases. This CDR3 region has 14 residues. The germline V gene has CDR1 MDHEN and CDR2 SYDVKM. The CDR3: CASSGDRARNEQFF. CDR3 nucleotide sequence: TGTGCCAGCAGTGGGGACAGGGCGAGGAATGAGCAGTTCTTC.

J is TRBJ1-1 and V is TRBV5-1; no clear D gene. This CDR3 region has 12 residues. The germline gives CDR1 SGHRS, CDR2 YFSETQ. The V gene lost 5 bases and the J gene lost 3 bases, with 8 bases spanning the gap. CDR3 residues: CASRRDDTEAFF. The CDR3 nucleotides read TGCGCCAGCAGGAGGGATGACACTGAAGCTTTCTTT.

The CDR3 nucleotides read TGCGCCAGCAGCCAAACAGGGGACAATGAGCAGTTCTTC. Encoded protein: CASSQTGDNEQFF. The gene calls are TRBV4-1 and TRBJ2-1; 7 bases line up with TRBD1. Trimming at V came to 2 bases and at J to 5 bases, leaving 0 bases not matched to a gene. This CDR3 is built from 13 residues. Germline V lookup: CDR1 MGHRA, CDR2 YSYEKL.

This chain joins TRBV5-1 and TRBJ1-1; D possibly corresponds to TRBD1 (5 bases). Germline CDR1 and CDR2: SGHRS and YFSETQ. V dropped 4 bases and J dropped 1 base, with 14 bases sitting between them. The CDR3 has 15 amino acids. CDR3 in amino acids: CASSRLGQANTEAFF. CDR3 coding DNA: TGCGCCAGCAGCAGACTAGGACAAGCGAACACTGAAGCTTTCTTT.

Comments on this clone: Because the CDR3's place on the DNA is in doubt, the DNA is left out and the CDR3 is given as listed by TCRdb. This chain connects TRBV28 to TRBJ1-5; the tabulated D call, TRBD1, remains unverified against the DNA. In germline, CDR1 is MDHEN, CDR2 SYDVKM. The CDR3 region is 16 residues in length, termini included. CDR3 loop: CASSSSGRGGNQPQHF.

V gene TRBV2 combines with J gene TRBJ1-6; 10 bases are a match to TRBD1. The germline V gene encodes CDR1 SNHLY and CDR2 FYNNEI. The CDR3 consists of 15 residues. The trim removed 4 bases at V and 9 bases at J, leaving 6 bases unmatched. The CDR3 protein is CASSVGQGTSSPLHF. The DNA for the CDR3 is TGTGCCAGCAGTGTGGGACAGGGGACGAGTTCACCCCTCCACTTT.

V usage is TRBV15 and J usage is TRBJ2-7, with D possibly being TRBD1 (5 bases). The germline gives CDR1 LNHNV, CDR2 YYDKDF (reference sequence). The CDR3 sequence is 14 residues long. With 1 base removed from V and 4 bases from J, the gap between germline ends came to 11 bases. CDR3 coding DNA: TGTGCCACCAGCAGAGCTGGACAAGGGTACGAGCAGTACTTC. Its protein product is CATSRAGQGYEQYF.

The V call is TRBV27, the J call TRBJ1-1, with TRBD1 as a possible D gene (6 bases). Trimming pared 2 bases from V and 5 bases from J, leaving 9 bases between. The CDR3 contains 13 residues. CDR1 MNHEY and CDR2 SMNVEV come from the germline V gene (reference sequence). Here the CDR3 reads CASSLSQGTEAFF. DNA of the CDR3: TGTGCCAGCAGTTTAAGTCAGGGGACTGAAGCTTTCTTT.

J is TRBJ2-1 and V is TRBV11-2; possibly TRBD2 for D (6 bases). CDR1 is SGHAT and CDR2 is FQNNGV in the germline V gene. V was trimmed by 5 bases and J by 4 bases, leaving 15 bases between them. CDR3 length: 15 residues. The CDR3 nucleotides are TGTGCCAGCAGCCTCCGGGGACTCGGGTACAATGAGCAGTTCTTC. It specifies CASSLRGLGYNEQFF.

The chain uses TRBV30 and TRBJ2-3, with D maybe TRBD2 (6 bases). From germline, CDR1 is GTSNPN and CDR2 SVGIG (reference sequence). CDR3 length: 13 residues. V was shortened by 5 bases and J by 4 bases, with 13 bases between the two germline ends. CDR3: CAWARLGPDTQYF. Here the CDR3 DNA reads TGTGCCTGGGCAAGACTAGGCCCAGATACGCAGTATTTT.

CDR3 loop: CASRDRDIPYGYTF. The DNA of the CDR3 is TGCGCCAGCAGGGACAGGGATATTCCCTATGGCTACACCTTC. The rearrangement uses TRBV5-1 and TRBJ1-2, with TRBD1 matching over 8 bases. V shed 5 bases, J shed 4 bases, and the junction held 7 bases outside the gene matches. This CDR3 is built from 14 residues. The V gene's germline CDR1 is SGHRS and CDR2 YFSETQ.

This clone was seen only a few times. V and J are TRBV28 and TRBJ1-5; D unresolved. Germline CDR1 is MDHEN and CDR2 is SYDVKM. V was trimmed by 2 bases and J by 2 bases, leaving 13 bases between them. This CDR3 has 16 amino acids. The CDR3 is CASSLALASGNQPQHF. CDR3 nucleotide sequence: TGTGCCAGCAGTTTAGCCCTAGCTTCGGGCAATCAGCCCCAGCATTTT.

This clone has only one observation. V and J are TRBV18 and TRBJ2-1, with 13 bases lining up with TRBD2. Losses at the gene ends were 2 bases for V and 4 bases for J; bases not matched to a gene: 5. The CDR3 has 17 residues. Germline assignment: CDR1 KGHSH and CDR2 LQKENI. The CDR3: CASSPWTSGGGYNEQFF. CDR3 bases: TGTGCCAGCTCACCATGGACTAGCGGGGGAGGTTACAATGAGCAGTTCTTC.

The chain combines TRBV5-6 with TRBJ2-7, with a weak D call TRBD1 (5 bases). Trimming took off 1 base at V and 0 bases at J, with 8 bases between the two ends. CDR1 and CDR2 from the germline V gene are SGHDT and YYEEEE. This CDR3 is built from 14 residues. The CDR3 sequence: CASSLWGRSYEQYF. The CDR3 region has the DNA TGTGCCAGCAGCTTGTGGGGCCGCTCCTACGAGCAGTACTTC.

A word on this clone: The junction and the germline gene differ at one end; a read error may be behind it. The chain links TRBV5-5 to TRBJ1-6, with D maybe TRBD1 (5 bases). The CDR3 runs to 13 residues. From germline, CDR1 is SGHKS and CDR2 YYEKEE (reference sequence). The CDR3: CASSLVGGVGVKF. The CDR3 DNA sequence: TGTGCCAGCAGCTTGGTCGGGGGAGTTGGGGTGAAGTTT.